The 6 T cell receptor beta chains given below trace back to one sample, sequenced in a study of CDR3 diversity in severe acne. One entry per CDR3 protein, called by TCRdb with MiXCR from the PCR reads. This sample yields about 76,000 distinct CDR3 sequences, of which roughly 51% are seen a single time; 14% belongs to the top ten. Sequencing was done on a sample of blood. Source of these receptors: a male donor in good health, without acne.

This clonotype has a count of ten or more. This chain uses TRBV27 with TRBJ1-6, with D hard to call. From germline, CDR1 is MNHEY and CDR2 SMNVEV (reference sequence). This CDR3 has 14 amino acids. Trimming shortened V by 1 base and J by 7 bases, and 8 bases separated the two germline ends. CDR3 region: CASSLLGFNSPLHF. CDR3 nucleotides: TGTGCCAGCAGTTTATTAGGATTCAATTCACCCCTCCACTTT.

This clonotype was picked up many times. V usage is TRBV25-1 and J usage is TRBJ1-4; tentative D call: TRBD1 (5 bases). The CDR3 length is 17 residues. With 5 bases removed from V and 2 bases from J, the gap between germline ends came to 18 bases. Germline-derived CDR1 and CDR2 are MGHDK and SYGVNS. This chain's CDR3 is CASSPVEGPMTNEKLFF. Here the CDR3 DNA reads TGTGCCAGCAGTCCGGTGGAGGGGCCGATGACTAATGAAAAACTGTTTTTT.

The chain's CDR3 is CASSEALGQGARYGYTF. The CDR3 DNA sequence: TGTGCCAGCAGTGAAGCGTTGGGACAGGGGGCTCGCTATGGCTACACCTTC. This rearrangement joins TRBV2 to TRBJ1-2; 12 bases align to TRBD1. V dropped 0 bases and J dropped 4; count of bases not matched to a gene: 6. The germline CDR1 and CDR2 sequences are SNHLY and FYNNEI. The CDR3 is 17 residues long.

This clonotype was observed a few times. The V gene is TRBV7-3, the J gene TRBJ2-5, with a tentative D call TRBD1 (5 bases). Germline-derived CDR1 and CDR2 are SGHTA and FQGTGA. The CDR3 sequence is 14 residues long. Deletions cut 5 bases from V and 2 bases from J, with 12 bases between. In DNA form, the CDR3 reads TGTGCCAGCAGCCCTGGAGACAGACAAGAGACCCAGTACTTC. Its protein is CASSPGDRQETQYF.

With respect to this clonotype: Because it lacks the conserved phenylalanine or tryptophan at the end, this CDR3 is likely a read error. The chain combines TRBV9 with TRBJ2-3, with TRBD2 matching over 9 bases. CDR3 length: 16 amino acids. Unmatched junction bases numbered 3, after V lost 1 base and J lost 0 bases. Germline assignment: CDR1 SGDLS and CDR2 YYNGEE. The CDR3 here is CASSVTGTSSTDTQYS. CDR3 coding DNA: TGTGCCAGCAGCGTAACCGGGACTAGCAGCACAGATACGCAGTATTCT.

With regard to this clonotype: One end of the junction varies from germline; a read error may be responsible. The chain links TRBV7-7 to TRBJ2-6; weak D call: TRBD1 (5 bases). The CDR3 spans 14 residues. Germline V gene lookup returns CDR1 SSHAT and CDR2 FNYEAQ (reference sequence). DNA for the CDR3: TGTGCTAGCAGCTTAGGGGCTGGGGCCAACGTCCTGACTTTC. Translating it yields CASSLGAGANVLTF.